The 28 T cell receptor beta chains below were found in one sample sequenced in a study of blood T cell repertoires in COVID-19. Sequencing used immunoSEQ multiplex PCR; TCRdb keeps in-frame clones, though not all of them. The data show a few hundred thousand clones, with 70% to 90% seen just once and less than 3.5% held by the top ten. The sample was peripheral blood. The receptors here all came from a young woman with COVID-19, enrolled during active disease.

The rearrangement joins TRBV7-2 to TRBJ2-3; 9 bases fit TRBD2. This CDR3 comprises 17 residues. Trimming removed 2 bases from V and 2 bases from J; junction bases left unmatched: 8. From germline, CDR1 is SGHTA and CDR2 FQGNSA. CDR3 nucleotides: TGTGCCAGCAGCTTAAGGAGGGCGGGGGGGTTCACAGATACGCAGTATTTT. Its translation: CASSLRRAGGFTDTQYF.

The chain couples TRBV19 to TRBJ2-1; D is uncertain. V shed 1 base and J shed 4 bases, with 5 bases lying between them. Germline-derived CDR1 and CDR2 are LNHDA and SQIVND (reference sequence). The CDR3 covers 13 residues. Here the CDR3 reads CASSIGSYNEQFF. CDR3 nucleotides: TGTGCCAGTAGTATAGGTAGTTACAATGAGCAGTTCTTC. The full variable domain, its missing parts supplied by reference TRBV19 and TRBJ2-1, is DGGITQSPKYLFRKEGQNVTLSCEQNLNHDAMYWYRQDPGQGLRLIYYSQIVNDFQKGDIAEGYSVSREKKESFPLTVTSAQKNPTAFYLCASSIGSYNEQFFGPGTRLTVL.

A single count supports this clone. V is TRBV28 and J is TRBJ2-1, with 9 bases matching TRBD2. The V gene's germline CDR1 is MDHEN and CDR2 SYDVKM. CDR3 length: 16 amino acids. V was clipped by 5 bases and J by 3 bases; unmatched bases: 8. CDR3 DNA sequence: TGTGCCAGCAGTAGCGGGGGGCGGGGGGTCTACAATGAGCAGTTCTTC. Protein product: CASSSGGRGVYNEQFF.

In its sample, this clone was seen once. The CDR3 coding sequence is TGCAGCGTTGAAAATCCAGGACAGGAACCAAACACCATATATTTT. Residues: CSVENPGQEPNTIYF. The chain links TRBV29-1 to TRBJ1-3; 7 bases fit TRBD1. Trimming cost V 2 bases and J 6 bases; bases outside gene matches: 10. The germline V gene has CDR1 SQVTM and CDR2 ANQGSEA. CDR3 length equals 15 residues.

The V gene is TRBV7-9, the J gene TRBJ1-1, with D unresolved. The CDR3 contains 11 residues. The germline V gene has CDR1 SEHNR and CDR2 FQNEAQ (reference sequence). Trimming took 6 bases from V and 2 from J, leaving 4 bases between them. The CDR3 DNA follows: TGTGCCAGCAGTATAAACACTGAAGCTTTCTTT. Translating gives CASSINTEAFF.

The chain uses TRBV7-8 and TRBJ2-1, with 7 positions matching TRBD2. J lost 9 bases, V lost 7 bases, and 12 bases had no gene match. There are 14 residues in the CDR3. The germline gives CDR1 SGHVS, CDR2 FQNEAQ. The DNA of the CDR3 is TGTGCCAGCAACGGACTAGGGAGTGCCGGTGAGCAGTTCTTC. Translated, it gives CASNGLGSAGEQFF.

The chain employs TRBV4-3 and TRBJ2-7, with 9 bases aligning to TRBD1. The CDR3 consists of 13 residues. Germline CDR1 and CDR2: LGHNA and YSLEER. V shed 4 bases, J shed 4 bases, and the junction held 2 bases outside the gene matches. CDR3 coding DNA: TGCGCCAGCAGCCGGGACAGGGCTTACGAGCAGTACTTC. Translated, it gives CASSRDRAYEQYF.

This clone appeared a single time. The chain couples TRBV11-2 to TRBJ2-2; 10 bases align to TRBD2. The J segment lost 0 bases and the V segment lost 3 bases, leaving 7 bases of the junction unmatched. This CDR3 is 18 amino acids long. Germline V lookup: CDR1 SGHAT, CDR2 FQNNGV. CDR3 nucleotide sequence: TGTGCCAGCAGCTTTGGAACCGGACTAGCGGCGAACACCGGGGAGCTGTTTTTT. Its protein product is CASSFGTGLAANTGELFF.

This chain uses TRBV27 with TRBJ2-3; maybe TRBD2 (5 bases). Per the germline V gene, CDR1 is MNHEY and CDR2 is SMNVEV (reference sequence). V was clipped by 4 bases and J by 7 bases, with 9 bases between them. CDR3 length: 12 amino acids. Written as DNA, the CDR3 is TGTGCCAGCAGTTCGGACTTCTATACGCAGTATTTT. It encodes CASSSDFYTQYF.

The chain carries TRBV10-1 and TRBJ1-5; 7 bases line up with TRBD1. The junction had 0 bases not matched to a gene; V was cut back by 5 bases and J by 5 bases. This CDR3 region has 12 residues. Germline CDR1 reads WNHNN; CDR2 reads SYGVQD (reference sequence). The CDR3 region has the DNA TGCGCCAGCAGTCAGGGGGATCAGCCCCAGCATTTT. It yields the protein CASSQGDQPQHF.

Written as DNA, the CDR3 is TGTGCCAGCAGCTCACCTAGCGGGGGGGCCCCTGAGCAGTTCTTC. This encodes CASSSPSGGAPEQFF. The rearrangement joins TRBV7-2 to TRBJ2-1, with 12 bases matching TRBD2. CDR1 and CDR2 from the germline V gene are SGHTA and FQGNSA. There are 15 residues in the CDR3. The V segment lost 4 bases and the J segment 9 bases; nucleotides outside the gene matches: 7.

In this sample, this clone turned up once. This chain links TRBV18 with TRBJ1-1; D is unclear. This CDR3 is built from 16 residues. CDR1 is KGHSH, CDR2 LQKENI, per germline. Trimming cost V 3 bases and J 4 bases, with 18 bases left between them. The CDR3 here is CASSPGRSLGGTEAFF. The CDR3 nucleotides read TGTGCCAGCTCACCTGGGAGATCCCTGGGTGGCACTGAAGCTTTCTTT.

V and J are TRBV29-1 and TRBJ1-2; TRBD1 agrees at 7 bases. CDR3 length equals 12 residues. CDR1 and CDR2 (germline): SQVTM, ANQGSEA. Trimming took 5 bases from V and 7 from J; bases not matched to a gene: 7. CDR3 DNA sequence: TGCAGCGTTACCGACAGGGTTCGTGGCTACACCTTC. Its translation is CSVTDRVRGYTF.

This clone is a singleton in its sample. The genes are TRBV3-1 (or the pseudogene TRBV3-2) and TRBJ2-1; D remains ambiguous. Trimming pared 1 base from V and 4 bases from J, leaving 11 bases between. The length of the CDR3 is 15 residues. Germline V gives CDR1 LGHDT, CDR2 YNNKEL (reference sequence). The CDR3 spells CASSQGQRYYNEQFF. CDR3 nucleotides: TGTGCCAGCAGCCAAGGCCAGCGCTATTACAATGAGCAGTTCTTC.

The rearrangement joins TRBV19 to TRBJ1-2; D remains ambiguous. This CDR3 comprises 13 residues. V shed 1 base and J shed 5 bases, with 8 bases lying between them. Germline CDR1 LNHDA, CDR2 SQIVND (reference sequence). Here the CDR3 reads CASSIGRRYGYTF. In DNA form, the CDR3 reads TGTGCCAGTAGTATAGGCAGAAGATATGGCTACACCTTC.

This clone was counted ten times or more. This CDR3 is also generated by other DNA sequences in the sample. The gene calls are TRBV7-2 and TRBJ1-3; 8 bases are a match to TRBD1. Germline assignment: CDR1 SGHTA and CDR2 FQGNSA. The length of the CDR3 is 13 residues. V dropped 6 bases and J dropped 4; count of bases not matched to a gene: 2. Here the CDR3 DNA reads TGTGCCAGCAGTCCAGGGGGCGGAAACACCATATATTTT. It translates to CASSPGGGNTIYF.

This chain links TRBV7-8 with TRBJ2-1, with 14 bases matching TRBD2. This CDR3 comprises 18 residues. With 5 bases clipped from V and 2 bases from J, the junction kept 8 bases outside the gene matches. Germline lookup yields CDR1 SGHVS and CDR2 FQNEAQ. The CDR3 is CASSLGTSGSPPYNEQFF. DNA of the CDR3: TGTGCCAGCAGCCTCGGGACTAGCGGGAGTCCGCCCTACAATGAGCAGTTCTTC.

CDR3 amino acids: CASSFQRWTGAGSYGYTF. DNA for the CDR3: TGTGCCAGCAGTTTTCAACGGTGGACAGGGGCCGGGAGCTATGGCTACACCTTC. V is TRBV27 and J is TRBJ1-2, with 9 bases identical to TRBD1. The CDR3 is made up of 18 amino acids. The V gene's germline CDR1 is MNHEY and CDR2 SMNVEV (reference sequence). V lost 3 bases to trimming and J lost 4 bases; unmatched junction nucleotides: 15.

The V call is TRBV7-8, the J call TRBJ2-5; 11 bases are shared with TRBD2. CDR3 length equals 18 residues. Germline V gene sequence: CDR1 SGHVS, CDR2 FQNEAQ. The V and J ends lost 2 bases and 3 bases, in that order; junction bases with no gene match: 11. CDR3 region: CASSLPRGGLAGEETQYF. The CDR3 DNA reads TGTGCCAGCAGCTTACCCCGGGGAGGACTAGCGGGTGAAGAGACCCAGTACTTC.

In this sample, this clone turned up a few times. The CDR3 loop is CASSAGGGQGISGQFF. The CDR3 DNA follows: TGTGCCAGCAGTGCGGGTGGGGGACAGGGGATTTCAGGGCAGTTCTTC. J is TRBJ2-1 and V is TRBV6-1, with TRBD1 matching 10 bases. Germline CDR1 reads MNHNS; CDR2 reads SASEGT. Trimming took 4 bases from V and 12 from J; bases not matched to a gene: 15. The CDR3 is 16 residues long.

V and J are TRBV19 and TRBJ2-2, with 13 bases lining up with TRBD2. Germline V gives CDR1 LNHDA, CDR2 SQIVND (reference sequence). CDR3 length: 16 residues. The J segment lost 5 bases and the V segment lost 0 bases, leaving 0 bases of the junction unmatched. The CDR3 reads CASSIETSGGTGELFF. The CDR3, as DNA: TGTGCCAGTAGTATAGAGACTAGCGGGGGGACCGGGGAGCTGTTTTTT.

This clone was counted between two and nine times. V is TRBV4-1 and J is TRBJ2-1; 10 bases match TRBD1. CDR1 MGHRA and CDR2 YSYEKL come from the germline V gene. The ends lost 1 base at V and 9 bases at J; junction bases unmatched: 6. The CDR3 has 15 residues. CDR3 sequence: CASSQGQGAFGEQFF. CDR3 in DNA: TGCGCCAGCAGCCAAGGACAGGGGGCCTTTGGTGAGCAGTTCTTC.

The genes are TRBV4-3 and TRBJ2-3; perhaps TRBD2 as D (5 bases). Trimming shortened V by 1 base and J by 4 bases, and 9 bases separated the two germline ends. CDR3 length: 14 amino acids. Germline V gene lookup returns CDR1 LGHNA and CDR2 YSLEER. The CDR3 DNA reads as TGCGCCAGCAGCCAAGGGACTCTCTCAGATACGCAGTATTTT. Translating it yields CASSQGTLSDTQYF.

This sequence joins TRBV5-8 and TRBJ2-1, with TRBD2 matching 14 bases. V lost 4 bases and J lost 13; bases outside the gene matches: 7. This CDR3 contains 14 residues. Germline V gene sequence: CDR1 SGHTS, CDR2 YDEGEE. CDR3 loop: CASSPGLAGGLQFF. CDR3 in DNA: TGTGCCAGCAGCCCAGGACTAGCGGGAGGTCTACAGTTCTTC. The whole variable domain, filled in from reference TRBV5-8 and TRBJ2-1, reads EAGVTQSPTHLIKTRGQQATLRCSPISGHTSVYWYQQALGLGLQFLLWYDEGEERNRGNFPPRFSGRQFPNYSSELNVNALELEDSALYLCASSPGLAGGLQFFGPGTRLTVL.

The chain uses TRBV7-2 and TRBJ2-1, with D tentatively TRBD2 (6 bases). The ends were cut back, 5 bases at V and 8 bases at J, with 13 bases in the middle. The CDR3 spans 13 residues. Germline V lookup: CDR1 SGHTA, CDR2 FQGNSA. CDR3 nucleotides: TGTGCCAGCAGCCGGGACTCCAGTGATGAGCAGTTCTTC. Translation gives CASSRDSSDEQFF.

This chain joins TRBV12-3 or TRBV12-4 and TRBJ2-5; D gene uncertain. Trimming removed 2 bases at V and 5 bases at J, with 6 bases between. The CDR3 has 12 amino acids. The CDR3 bases are TGTGCCAGCAGTTTATTCCTGGAGACCCAGTACTTC. Its translation: CASSLFLETQYF.

The chain joins TRBV6-4 to TRBJ1-2; D remains unclear. This CDR3 is 11 amino acids long. The V and J ends lost 4 bases and 7 bases respectively, with 7 bases between them. Germline values: CDR1 MRHNA, CDR2 SNTAGT. This chain's CDR3 is CASSGGGGYTF. For the CDR3, the DNA is TGTGCCAGCAGTGGAGGAGGTGGCTACACCTTC.

This rearrangement joins TRBV19 to TRBJ2-5; 8 nucleotides agree with TRBD1. The CDR3 contains 16 residues. The V gene's germline CDR1 is LNHDA and CDR2 SQIVND (reference sequence). V shed 3 bases and J 5 bases; nucleotides not matched to a gene: 11. In DNA form, the CDR3 reads TGTGCCAGTAGTATCCTGGCAGGGGGCTCGGGGGAGACCCAGTACTTC. Protein product: CASSILAGGSGETQYF.